These 9 T cell receptor beta chains were all obtained from the same sample, sequenced in a study of spatial heterogeneity in lung cancer. TCRdb re-called the 5' RACE reads through MiXCR, storing one row per CDR3 protein. The table shows about 20,000 distinct CDR3 sequences, with about 6% occurring only once. Study-wide points: Expanded intratumoral alpha and beta TCR counts tracked tumor mutation counts.

The time point here: sample taken at primary tumor resection. Antigen specificity for these receptors is unknown. Sequences were derived from lung tumor tissue, sampled at surgery. These receptor sequences come from a female donor with early-stage non-small cell lung cancer.

This clonotype is medium-sized (0.01 to 0.1%) by share. The chain links TRBV5-1 to TRBJ2-6, with 8 bases fitting TRBD1. Germline trimming cut 0 bases from V and 3 bases from J; bases unmatched to any gene: 2. The CDR3 has 16 residues. Germline-derived CDR1 and CDR2 are SGHRS and YFSETQ. As DNA, the CDR3 is TGCGCCAGCAGCTTGGAGACAGGGGTTGGGGCCAACGTCCTGACTTTC. It translates to CASSLETGVGANVLTF.

This clonotype occurred many times. The V call is TRBV29-1, the J call TRBJ2-1; possible D gene TRBD2, 5 bases. Germline-derived CDR1 and CDR2 are SQVTM and ANQGSEA. The CDR3 has 15 residues. With 6 bases removed from V and 2 bases from J, the gap between germline ends came to 17 bases. This CDR3 is CSVSPGLIAYNEQFF. CDR3 nucleotide sequence: TGCAGCGTCTCACCTGGACTCATTGCCTACAATGAGCAGTTCTTC.

This clonotype has a count of ten or more. The rearrangement joins TRBV6-1 to TRBJ2-1; 7 bases line up with TRBD2. CDR1 and CDR2 (germline): MNHNS, SASEGT. This CDR3 spans 15 amino acids. V lost 0 bases and J lost 13; bases outside the gene matches: 12. This CDR3 is CASSEAAGAWSNQFF. The CDR3 nucleotides are TGTGCCAGCAGTGAAGCGGCGGGAGCTTGGTCGAATCAGTTCTTC.

This clonotype was seen at least ten times. V gene TRBV24-1 combines with J gene TRBJ2-3, with D tentatively TRBD2 (5 bases). Looked up from germline, CDR1 is KGHDR and CDR2 is SFDVKD. This CDR3 region has 13 residues. V was cut by 10 bases and J by 5 bases, with 15 bases left in between. CDR3 sequence reads: CATSVTLGDTQYF. The CDR3 coding sequence is TGTGCCACTAGCGTGACTCTTGGAGATACGCAGTATTTT.

This clonotype is medium-sized (0.01 to 0.1%) within its sample. The gene calls are TRBV20-1 and TRBJ2-7, with D perhaps TRBD2 (5 bases). This CDR3 spans 15 amino acids. Looked up from germline, CDR1 is DFQATT and CDR2 is SNEGSKA (reference sequence). The V and J ends lost 5 bases and 2 bases respectively, with 19 bases between them. For the CDR3, the DNA is TGCAGTGCTCACCCCGGGGTATTGCGAGCCTACGAGCAGTACTTC. This sequence encodes CSAHPGVLRAYEQYF.

This clonotype was found many times. The chain couples TRBV7-9 to TRBJ2-5; 10 positions match TRBD2. CDR1 is SEHNR and CDR2 is FQNEAQ in the germline V gene (reference sequence). The CDR3 runs 15 residues. Trimming cost V 1 base and J 4 bases; bases outside gene matches: 3. The CDR3 DNA sequence: TGTGCCAGCAGCTTAGGCCGGACTAGCGGAGAGACCCAGTACTTC. Protein sequence: CASSLGRTSGETQYF.

In its sample, this clonotype was seen many times. The V call is TRBV20-1, the J call TRBJ2-4, with no clear D. Trimming shortened V by 3 bases and J by 0 bases, and 9 bases separated the two germline ends. Germline assignment: CDR1 DFQATT and CDR2 SNEGSKA (reference sequence). CDR3 length: 14 residues. The CDR3 DNA reads as TGCAGTGCTAGTGGGCGAATAGCCAAAAACATTCAGTACTTC. Protein sequence: CSASGRIAKNIQYF.

The table lists this clonotype with many counts. This chain links TRBV6-1 with TRBJ2-5; 10 bases agree with TRBD2. Unmatched junction bases numbered 10, after V lost 1 base and J lost 5 bases. There are 17 residues in the CDR3. Germline V CDR1 and CDR2: MNHNS, SASEGT. CDR3: CASSEVAGGHLPETQYF. For the CDR3, the DNA is TGTGCCAGCAGTGAAGTAGCGGGAGGCCACCTCCCGGAGACCCAGTACTTC.

The chain uses TRBV5-1 and TRBJ2-3, with 10 bases matching TRBD1. This CDR3 comprises 15 residues. V lost 3 bases, J lost 5 bases, and 6 bases stayed unmatched. Germline lookup yields CDR1 SGHRS and CDR2 YFSETQ. In nucleotides, the CDR3 is TGCGCCAGCAGCTCCGACAGGGGGCCAGGAGATACGCAGTATTTT. Encoded protein: CASSSDRGPGDTQYF.